This TCR beta chain comes out of a study of T cell responses to AZD1222 COVID-19 vaccine. Study background: Analysis merged second doses at about 4 or about 12 weeks.

Deletions cut 4 bases from V and 6 bases from J, with 6 bases between. This CDR3 comprises 11 residues. The V gene's germline CDR1 is SEHNR and CDR2 FQNEAQ (reference sequence). About this clone itself: As yet, its antigen is unknown.

Study-wide results and limits: After two AZD1222 doses, spike-specific TCR breadth and depth rose versus day 0. At baseline, seropositivity was found in only 6 or 7 AZD1222 recipients. White British people made up most donors, females outnumbered males, and clonal diversity was possibly underestimated.

Profiled with immunoSEQ multiplex PCR; TCRdb holds only in-frame clones, not every one. The sample has approximately 150,000 clones, about 90% seen once. This chain uses TRBV7-9 with TRBJ1-2; D is uncertain. This sequence originates from an adult in good health. The starting material was peripheral blood, obtained on day 0 of AZD1222 vaccination. As DNA, the CDR3 is TGTGCCAGCAGCTGGTCGAATGGCTACACCTTC. The encoded protein is CASSWSNGYTF.